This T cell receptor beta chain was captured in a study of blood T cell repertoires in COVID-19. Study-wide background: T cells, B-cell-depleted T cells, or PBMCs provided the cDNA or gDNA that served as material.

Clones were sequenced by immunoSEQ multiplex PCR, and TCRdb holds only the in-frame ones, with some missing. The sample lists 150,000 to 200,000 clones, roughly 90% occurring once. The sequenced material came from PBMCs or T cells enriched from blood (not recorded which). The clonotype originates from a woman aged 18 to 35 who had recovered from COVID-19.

The CDR3 reads CASREDFDTEAFF. The CDR3 region has the DNA TGCGCCAGCAGGGAAGACTTCGACACTGAAGCTTTCTTT. V is TRBV10-1 and J is TRBJ1-1; no definite D call. The CDR3 runs 13 residues. Deletions cut 6 bases from V and 3 bases from J, with 11 bases between. In germline, CDR1 is WNHNN, CDR2 SYGVQD (reference sequence).